This T cell receptor (beta chain) stems from a study of shared clonotypes between healthy human individuals. Study observations and caveats: Relative to memory subsets, naive subsets generally showed larger estimated richness. Non-shared clonotypes were found to have lower generation probabilities than the clonotypes that were shared by all four of the sorted-subset donors.

At a deep level, the assay was run. TCRdb's copy holds only in-frame clones and misses some; the assay was immunoSEQ multiplex PCR. The sample shows hundreds of thousands of clones, around 72% of them seen only once. The germline V gene encodes CDR1 MDHEN and CDR2 SYDVKM. CDR3 length equals 13 residues. The V end lost 9 bases, the J end lost 1 base, and 10 bases lay between the germline ends. As regards this clone: Its antigen is unknown.

The gene calls are TRBV28 and TRBJ1-5; the D gene is possibly TRBD1 (5 bases). Sequencing input: memory CD4+ T cells sorted from blood. Subset reported: CD45RA-negative fraction. The sequence was obtained from a woman aged 30 to 39 in good health. The CDR3 coding sequence is TGTGCCAGTACAGGAGTCAGCAATCAGCCCCAGCATTTT. Protein sequence: CASTGVSNQPQHF.